A single sample is the source of the 32 T cell receptor beta chains below, sequenced in a study of blood T cells in healthy people across ages. Next came a second PCR, run for about 7 to 12 cycles, which used a sample-barcoded 5' primer along with a J-beta primer mix. TCRdb re-analysed the 5' RACE reads in MiXCR, keeping a single row per CDR3 protein. In the table there are approximately 2,000,000 distinct CDR3 sequences, about two fifths of which are singletons. Sequenced: blood. Receptor source: a human donor in good health.

This chain connects TRBV5-1 to TRBJ2-7, with no clear D. This CDR3 contains 14 residues. Germline CDR1 SGHRS, CDR2 YFSETQ. V lost 4 bases and J 1 base, leaving 12 bases between the germline ends. The CDR3 region is CASSVISESYEQYF. CDR3 DNA: TGCGCCAGCAGCGTAATCTCAGAGTCCTACGAGCAGTACTTC.

The sample holds a few counts of this clonotype. The rearrangement links TRBV15 to TRBJ1-1, with a possible D match to TRBD1 (5 bases). The CDR3 loop spans 15 amino acids. Germline V gene sequence: CDR1 LNHNV, CDR2 YYDKDF (reference sequence). Trimming shortened V by 1 base and J by 4 bases, and 13 bases separated the two germline ends. CDR3 bases: TGTGCCACCAGCAGAGTAAGGGCAGGGAGCACTGAAGCTTTCTTT. Its translation is CATSRVRAGSTEAFF.

This clonotype has just a few counts. This chain connects TRBV5-1 to TRBJ1-1; TRBD1 is a possible D gene (6 bases). Trimming took 4 bases from V and 1 from J, leaving 14 bases between them. This CDR3 has 15 residues. CDR1 and CDR2 from the germline V gene are SGHRS and YFSETQ. In DNA form, the CDR3 reads TGCGCCAGCAGCCTGGTTTTGACAGGGAACACTGAAGCTTTCTTT. Protein product: CASSLVLTGNTEAFF. Together with reference TRBV5-1 and TRBJ1-1, the CDR3 gives the full variable domain: KAGVTQTPRYLIKTRGQQVTLSCSPISGHRSVSWYQQTPGQGLQFLFEYFSETQRNKGNFPGRFSGRQFSNSRSEMNVSTLELGDSALYLCASSLVLTGNTEAFFGQGTRLTVV.

This clonotype was seen a handful of times. This chain joins TRBV20-1 and TRBJ2-7; 11 bases agree with TRBD2. Germline trimming cut 5 bases from V and 4 bases from J; bases unmatched to any gene: 4. The CDR3 consists of 13 residues. CDR1 and CDR2 (germline): DFQATT, SNEGSKA (reference sequence). As DNA, the CDR3 is TGCAGTGCTCTTAGCGGGGGGGAGTACGAGCAGTACTTC. Translation: CSALSGGEYEQYF.

The chain uses TRBV5-1 and TRBJ1-1; D not certain. Germline values: CDR1 SGHRS, CDR2 YFSETQ. The CDR3 extends over 14 amino acids. With 4 bases removed from V and 5 bases from J, the gap between germline ends came to 15 bases. CDR3 loop: CASSVTRTDTEAFF. DNA of the CDR3: TGCGCCAGCAGCGTCACCCGGACGGATACTGAAGCTTTCTTT.

This clonotype occurred once. The V gene is TRBV5-1, the J gene TRBJ1-4; D unclear. Germline CDR1 and CDR2: SGHRS and YFSETQ. CDR3 length equals 14 residues. The ends were cut back, 4 bases at V and 3 bases at J, with 10 bases in the middle. The CDR3 here is CASSPGEANEKLFF. The CDR3 DNA is TGCGCCAGCAGCCCGGGCGAGGCTAATGAAAAACTGTTTTTT.

The chain employs TRBV12-3 or TRBV12-4 and TRBJ2-1; TRBD2 aligns across 7 bases. The CDR3 is 13 amino acids. V dropped 6 bases and J dropped 7; count of bases not matched to a gene: 6. CDR3 nucleotide sequence: TGTGCCAGCAGAGTGGACGGGGGGAATGAGCAGTTCTTC. Translation gives CASRVDGGNEQFF.

As for this clonotype: The junction differs from germline at one of its ends, possibly a read error. The V and J genes are TRBV7-2 and TRBJ1-2; the match to TRBD1 covers 7 bases. This CDR3 spans 14 amino acids. CDR1 SGHTA and CDR2 FQGNSA come from the germline V gene. The CDR3 bases are TGTCCCAGCAGGCGCCGGGACAGCAACTATGGCTACACCTTC. Translated, it gives CPSRRRDSNYGYTF.

In regard to this clonotype: At one end, the junction sequence differs from germline, possibly due to a read error. This rearrangement joins TRBV12-3 or TRBV12-4 to TRBJ1-6; TRBD1 might be the D (5 bases). CDR3 length: 14 residues. The CDR3 protein is CASSQGLWGSPPHF. The CDR3 DNA sequence: TGTGCCAGCAGCCAGGGACTATGGGGTTCACCCCCCCACTTT.

Turning to this clonotype: An end of the junction does not agree with germline; a read error may underlie this. The gene calls are TRBV20-1 and TRBJ2-5; D may be TRBD1 (5 bases). This CDR3 has 14 residues. Per germline, CDR1 DFQATT and CDR2 SNEGSKA (reference sequence). The CDR3 DNA is TGCAGTGCTAGCGGTTTAGGGGTGGAAGAGGCCCAGTACTTC. The encoded protein is CSASGLGVEEAQYF.

The chain joins TRBV10-2 to TRBJ1-5, with a tentative D call TRBD1 (5 bases). The CDR3 is 14 residues long. CDR1 and CDR2 from the germline V gene are WSHSY and SAAADI. The V end lost 3 bases, the J end lost 9 bases, and 15 bases lay between the germline ends. CDR3: CASSERDLFGPQHF. The CDR3 DNA is TGCGCCAGCAGTGAACGGGACTTATTTGGGCCCCAGCATTTT.

This chain links TRBV29-1 with TRBJ2-4; a weak D match, TRBD2 (6 bases). This CDR3 contains 12 residues. V was trimmed by 3 bases and J by 13 bases, leaving 16 bases between them. CDR1 and CDR2 from the germline V gene are SQVTM and ANQGSEA. CDR3 nucleotides: TGCAGCGTTGAGAGGGACTCCTGCGGGCAGTACTTC. Encoded protein: CSVERDSCGQYF.

For the CDR3, the DNA is TGTGCCACCAGTGATACGACGGATACCTACGAGCAGTACTTC. Its protein product is CATSDTTDTYEQYF. The V and J genes are TRBV24-1 and TRBJ2-7; D is unresolved. V gave up 3 bases and J gave up 2 bases, with 10 bases separating them. The germline V gene encodes CDR1 KGHDR and CDR2 SFDVKD. The CDR3 spans 14 residues.

This chain uses TRBV4-2 with TRBJ2-5; D uncertain. The germline CDR1 and CDR2 sequences are LGHNA and YNFKEQ. V lost 1 base to trimming and J lost 0 bases, with 9 bases between them. This CDR3 has 15 amino acids. CDR3 sequence: CASSQGAAHQETQYF. The DNA of the CDR3 is TGTGCCAGCAGCCAAGGGGCGGCCCACCAAGAGACCCAGTACTTC.

This clonotype came up a few times. V gene TRBV6-2 or TRBV6-3 combines with J gene TRBJ2-2; unclear D gene. The germline V gene has CDR1 MNHEY and CDR2 SVGEGT. This CDR3 is built from 14 residues. The V and J ends lost 5 bases and 1 base respectively, with 8 bases between them. As DNA, the CDR3 is TGTGCCAGCAGTGCCTCCCTGAACACCGGGGAGCTGTTTTTT. It codes for CASSASLNTGELFF.

This rearrangement joins TRBV29-1 to TRBJ1-4; D might be TRBD1 (5 bases). The CDR3 runs to 13 residues. CDR1 is SQVTM and CDR2 is ANQGSEA in the germline V gene. Trimming left V 7 bases short and J 8 bases short, with 17 bases between. The CDR3 region is CSAREGINEKLFF. The CDR3 DNA reads as TGCAGCGCCAGGGAGGGGATTAACGAAAAACTGTTTTTT.

In this sample, this clonotype turned up once. This chain joins TRBV5-6 and TRBJ2-1; 8 nucleotides line up with TRBD2. The CDR3 is 14 amino acids. With 2 bases clipped from V and 7 bases from J, the junction kept 5 bases outside the gene matches. Germline V gene sequence: CDR1 SGHDT, CDR2 YYEEEE. CDR3 DNA sequence: TGTGCCAGCAGCTTCAGCGGGAGTCTTAATGAGCAGTTCTTC. It codes for CASSFSGSLNEQFF.

This clonotype was recorded a few times. V is TRBV6-2 or TRBV6-3 and J is TRBJ2-3; 10 nucleotides align to TRBD1. The length of the CDR3 is 16 residues. Germline trimming cut 6 bases from V and 1 base from J; bases unmatched to any gene: 7. Per germline, CDR1 MNHEY and CDR2 SVGEGT. CDR3 bases: TGTGCCAGCAGCCTAGGACAGGGGGAAGGCACAGATACGCAGTATTTT. Encoded protein: CASSLGQGEGTDTQYF.

V and J are TRBV29-1 and TRBJ2-3; 8 positions match TRBD2. V shed 5 bases, J shed 7 bases, and the junction held 8 bases outside the gene matches. The CDR3 contains 13 residues. The V gene's germline CDR1 is SQVTM and CDR2 ANQGSEA. The CDR3 DNA is TGCAGCGTTTCGGGACTAGTTGGGTATACGCAGTATTTT. Protein: CSVSGLVGYTQYF.

This clonotype appeared a single time. The chain employs TRBV28 and TRBJ2-2; TRBD2 is a possible D gene (7 bases). This CDR3 contains 15 residues. With 2 bases removed from V and 4 bases from J, the gap between germline ends came to 11 bases. Germline V gene sequence: CDR1 MDHEN, CDR2 SYDVKM. CDR3 coding DNA: TGTGCCAGCAGTTTAGGGGGGGCCTTCACCGGGGAGCTGTTTTTT. Protein sequence: CASSLGGAFTGELFF. Supplemented by reference TRBV28 and TRBJ2-2, the full variable domain reads DVKVTQSSRYLVKRTGEKVFLECVQDMDHENMFWYRQDPGLGLRLIYFSYDVKMKEKGDIPEGYSVSREKKERFSLILESASTNQTSMYLCASSLGGAFTGELFFGEGSRLTVL.

The chain uses TRBV6-2 or TRBV6-3 and TRBJ2-7; D gene unclear. CDR3 size: 13 residues. CDR1 is MNHEY and CDR2 is SVGEGT in the germline V gene. V dropped 7 bases and J dropped 0 bases, with 10 bases sitting between them. CDR3 protein: CASKRVTSYEQYF. The CDR3 nucleotides read TGTGCCAGCAAAAGGGTAACCTCCTACGAGCAGTACTTC.

The chain is built from TRBV20-1 and TRBJ1-1; perhaps TRBD1 as D (6 bases). Trimming removed 5 bases at V and 5 bases at J, with 18 bases between. Germline assignment: CDR1 DFQATT and CDR2 SNEGSKA (reference sequence). The CDR3 runs 14 residues. The chain's CDR3 is CSAPDRRRYTEAFF. Written as DNA, the CDR3 is TGCAGTGCTCCTGACAGGAGACGATATACTGAAGCTTTCTTT.

This clonotype was counted only a few times. The chain combines TRBV7-9 with TRBJ2-7; D ambiguous. Germline lookup yields CDR1 SEHNR and CDR2 FQNEAQ (reference sequence). Trimming took 3 bases from V and 2 from J, leaving 11 bases between them. The CDR3 consists of 14 residues. The CDR3 DNA sequence: TGTGCCAGCAGCTTTTCGGACGGCGCCTACGAGCAGTACTTC. Translated: CASSFSDGAYEQYF.

V gene TRBV7-6 combines with J gene TRBJ2-3; D ambiguous. The germline V gene encodes CDR1 SGHVS and CDR2 FNYEAQ. The V and J ends lost 3 bases and 2 bases respectively, with 12 bases between them. This CDR3 is built from 15 residues. CDR3 nucleotide sequence: TGTGCCAGCAGCTTTGGGGTGATCCACACAGATACGCAGTATTTT. Protein sequence: CASSFGVIHTDTQYF.

The table lists this clonotype with a few counts. The rearrangement links TRBV29-1 to TRBJ2-3; the D gene is possibly TRBD2 (6 bases). The CDR3 runs 15 residues. V was shortened by 3 bases and J by 2 bases, with 15 bases between the two germline ends. Germline CDR1 SQVTM, CDR2 ANQGSEA. CDR3 bases: TGCAGCGTTGACGACCCAGCGGGCCACACAGATACGCAGTATTTT. Residues: CSVDDPAGHTDTQYF.

This chain links TRBV11-1 with TRBJ1-1, with D perhaps TRBD1 (5 bases). The length of the CDR3 is 13 residues. Germline V gene data show CDR1 as SGHAT and CDR2 as FQDESV (reference sequence). With 7 bases removed from V and 4 bases from J, the gap between germline ends came to 13 bases. The CDR3 coding sequence is TGTGCCAGCACGCAGGGTTTGGGCACTGAAGCTTTCTTT. It translates to CASTQGLGTEAFF.

The V call is TRBV6-1, the J call TRBJ2-7; D perhaps matches TRBD2 (5 bases). Germline V gene data show CDR1 as MNHNS and CDR2 as SASEGT. The V end was cut by 7 bases, the J end by 3 bases, with 10 bases between. The CDR3 has 12 residues. The CDR3 bases are TGTGCCAGCAAAAAGGAGGTCTACGAGCAGTACTTC. Translating gives CASKKEVYEQYF.

With regard to this clonotype: This is likely a read error, given that the CDR3 carries no conserved phenylalanine or tryptophan at its end. The chain uses TRBV7-9 and TRBJ1-2; D gene unclear. CDR3 length: 16 residues. The germline V gene has CDR1 SEHNR and CDR2 FQNEAQ (reference sequence). Trimming removed 4 bases from V and 8 bases from J, with 23 bases in between. The CDR3 nucleotides read TGTGCCAGCAGCTACCTTGCTGTAGGGTCGATGGAAGGCTACACCGTC. Translating it yields CASSYLAVGSMEGYTV.

This clonotype was seen a single time. This rearrangement joins TRBV2 to TRBJ2-3; no clear D gene. Per germline, CDR1 SNHLY and CDR2 FYNNEI. This CDR3 comprises 16 residues. Trimming removed 4 bases from V and 2 bases from J, with 16 bases in between. The chain's CDR3 is CASSVRPRASTDTQYF. The CDR3 region has the DNA TGTGCCAGCAGTGTTCGGCCTCGTGCATCCACAGATACGCAGTATTTT.

For this clonotype: At one of its ends the junction is not consistent with the germline gene, which may arise from a read error. The DNA for the CDR3 is TGTGCCGGCAGTTTAGGTCGACTGGGCAATCAGCCCCAGCATTTT. Encoded protein: CAGSLGRLGNQPQHF. The rearrangement joins TRBV12-3 or TRBV12-4 to TRBJ1-5; D ambiguous. This CDR3 has 15 amino acids.

This chain uses TRBV4-3 with TRBJ2-7; 8 nucleotides align to TRBD2. The DNA end favors TRBJ2-5, so the J call may be wrong. CDR3 length equals 17 residues. Germline CDR1 reads LGHNA; CDR2 reads YSLEER. The CDR3 is CASSQALSPGGPGTQYF. Here the CDR3 DNA reads TGCGCCAGCAGCCAAGCTCTAAGCCCGGGGGGGCCAGGGACCCAGTACTTC.

V gene TRBV20-1 combines with J gene TRBJ2-3; 7 nucleotides agree with TRBD1. CDR1 and CDR2 from the germline V gene are DFQATT and SNEGSKA (reference sequence). The CDR3 has 15 amino acids. The J segment lost 4 bases and the V segment lost 5 bases, leaving 12 bases of the junction unmatched. CDR3 nucleotide sequence: TGCAGTGCTTCGACAGGGTCAGGAGCGGCAGATACGCAGTATTTT. It codes for CSASTGSGAADTQYF.